This record covers a single TCR beta chain. Its cognate antigen is unknown. Oncomine TCR Beta short-read sequencing was applied to DNA from cultured CD4+ T cells. Each CDR3 protein gets one entry after TCRdb re-called the PCR reads with MiXCR. The sample consists of more than 12,000 distinct CDR3 sequences, around 30% of them appearing once. V lost 7 bases and J lost 5; bases outside the gene matches: 3. CDR3 length: 12 residues. Germline V gene sequence: CDR1 SGHRS, CDR2 YFSETQ. The treatment was: roughly ten-day PBMC culture with coronavirus spike peptide pools or control peptides (ViraFEST assay). This specimen comes from a study of vaccination and CD4 T cells after COVID-19. Study-wide background: The interval from dose two to post-vaccine sampling had a median of around 79 days, and it ranged from 14 to 241.

Regarding the study as a whole: Median SARS-CoV-2-reactive clonotypes rose from around 20 to 38, not significantly.

This chain connects TRBV5-1 to TRBJ1-2; 9 nucleotides line up with TRBD1. The TCR sequence derives from a human donor with COVID-19. Sequenced sample: cultured CD4+ T cells from blood. CDR3 loop: CASGDRGYGYTF. The DNA for the CDR3 is TGCGCCAGCGGCGACAGGGGGTATGGCTACACCTTC. Looking up the rest from reference TRBV5-1 and TRBJ1-2 gives the full variable domain: KAGVTQTPRYLIKTRGQQVTLSCSPISGHRSVSWYQQTPGQGLQFLFEYFSETQRNKGNFPGRFSGRQFSNSRSEMNVSTLELGDSALYLCASGDRGYGYTFGSGTRLTVV.